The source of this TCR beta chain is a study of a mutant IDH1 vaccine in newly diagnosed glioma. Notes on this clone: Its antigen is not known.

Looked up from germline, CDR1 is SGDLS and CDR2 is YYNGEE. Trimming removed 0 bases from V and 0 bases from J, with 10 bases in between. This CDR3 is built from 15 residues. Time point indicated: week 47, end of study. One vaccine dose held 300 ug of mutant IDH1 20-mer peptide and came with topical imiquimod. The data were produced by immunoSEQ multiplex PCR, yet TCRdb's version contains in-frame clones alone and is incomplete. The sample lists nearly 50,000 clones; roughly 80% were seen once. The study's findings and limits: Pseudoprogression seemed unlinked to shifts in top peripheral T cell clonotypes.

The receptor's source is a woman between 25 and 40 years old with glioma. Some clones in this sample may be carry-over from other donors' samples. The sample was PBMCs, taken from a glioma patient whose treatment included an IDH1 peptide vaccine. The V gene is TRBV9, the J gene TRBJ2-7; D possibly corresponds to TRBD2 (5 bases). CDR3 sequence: CASSVGYGNSYEQYF. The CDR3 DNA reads TGTGCCAGCAGCGTAGGTTACGGGAACTCCTACGAGCAGTACTTC.